Listed below are T cell receptor beta chains from one sample, sequenced in a study of cytomegalovirus exposure and HLA in healthy donors. The repertoire was sequenced with immunoSEQ multiplex PCR; TCRdb's copy has only in-frame clones and lacks some. The sample lists about 180,000 clones, about 81% seen once, with over 1.5% in the top ten. The sequencing sample was made of PBMCs. The receptors come from a man aged 35 to 55 in good health and CMV-seronegative. Both conserved end residues are part of each CDR3. D genes are given only for firm matches. Clone size is stated in some rows and not others, as once, few, many or a class when expanded.

clone size	V gene	D gene	J gene	CDR3 DNA	CDR3 protein
NA	TRBV25-1	NA	TRBJ2-1	TGTGCCAGCAGTGAATGGGGTAGCGGAACCTACAATGAGCAGTTCTTC	CASSEWGSGTYNEQFF
once	TRBV6-6	TRBD2	TRBJ2-1	TGTGCCAGCAGTCCTCGACTAGCGGGGGTGTACAATGAGCAGTTCTTC	CASSPRLAGVYNEQFF
NA	TRBV15	TRBD1	TRBJ1-5	TGTGCCACCAGCAGAGGTGCAGGGGGCCCCCATCAGCCCCAGCATTTT	CATSRGAGGPHQPQHF
NA	TRBV6-5	NA	TRBJ2-1	TGTGCCAGCAGTTACGGGCCGTACAATGAGCAGTTCTTC	CASSYGPYNEQFF
NA	TRBV7-6	NA	TRBJ2-6	TGTGCCAGCAGCTCAACTGTTCAGGCTGGGGCCAACGTCCTGACTTTC	CASSSTVQAGANVLTF
few	TRBV5-1	NA	TRBJ2-3	TGCGCCAGCAGCTTGGGTGGAGTACGGGATACGCAGTATTTT	CASSLGGVRDTQYF
NA	TRBV7-2	NA	TRBJ2-5	TGTGCCAGCAGCGCCTACGCAGGGAGGTACCAAGAGACCCAGTACTTC	CASSAYAGRYQETQYF
once	TRBV29-1	NA	TRBJ2-4	TGCAGCGCCCAACAGGGAGCCAAAAACATTCAGTACTTC	CSAQQGAKNIQYF
NA	TRBV20-1	NA	TRBJ2-3	TGCAGTCTATTCTCCACAGATACGCAGTATTTT	CSLFSTDTQYF
NA	TRBV5-1	TRBD2	TRBJ2-1	TGCGCCAGCAGCCTGTACGGCTTGGGACTAGCGGGAGTTAGCTCCTACAATGAGCAGTTCTTC	CASSLYGLGLAGVSSYNEQFF
few	TRBV28	TRBD1	TRBJ1-6	TGTGCCAGCAGTTCACAGACAGGGCCCGGTTCACCCCTCCACTTT	CASSSQTGPGSPLHF
once	TRBV7-8	NA	TRBJ1-5	TGTGCCAGCAGCCCACGACAGGACAATCAGCCCCAGCATTTT	CASSPRQDNQPQHF
NA	TRBV7-2	NA	TRBJ2-5	TGTGCCAGCAGCTTAGGGGGCGCCGCCGTTTTAGAGACCCAGTACTTC	CASSLGGAAVLETQYF
once	TRBV9	TRBD1	TRBJ1-5	TGTGCCAGCAGTGAACAGGGGCAAGATCAGCCCCAGCATTTT	CASSEQGQDQPQHF
NA	TRBV6-1	TRBD1	TRBJ2-5	TGTGCCAGCAGTGTTGGGACAGGGGTTAGGGAGACCCAGTACTTC	CASSVGTGVRETQYF
NA	TRBV4-2	TRBD1	TRBJ2-7	TGTGCCAGCAGTGGGGACAGGGCCTACGAGCAGTACTTC	CASSGDRAYEQYF
NA	TRBV2	TRBD1	TRBJ1-2	TGTGCCAGCATTCTCGACAGGGGAGAAGGCTACACCTTC	CASILDRGEGYTF
NA	TRBV4-1	TRBD2	TRBJ2-3	TGCGCCAGCAGCCAAGAACCTAGCGGGGGCACAGATACGCAGTATTTT	CASSQEPSGGTDTQYF
NA	TRBV30	TRBD1	TRBJ2-5	TGTGCCTGGAGTGAACTACTTTGGGACAGTCCCAACAGGGAAGAGACCCAGTACTTC	CAWSELLWDSPNREETQYF
NA	TRBV15	NA	TRBJ1-2	TGTGCCACCAGCAGCCCGGGACACGGGAACTATGGCTACACCTTC	CATSSPGHGNYGYTF
NA	TRBV7-2	NA	TRBJ2-5	TGTGCCAGCAGCTCCCGCTATTTTCGCTCTCAAGAGACCCAGTACTTC	CASSSRYFRSQETQYF
NA	TRBV10-3	TRBD1	TRBJ1-1	TGTGCCATCAGCGGCACAGGGGGCCTTTCTGAAGCTTTCTTT	CAISGTGGLSEAFF
NA	TRBV19	TRBD1	TRBJ2-7	TGTGCCAGTAGTATATCCGACAGGGTCGGGTACGAGCAGTACTTC	CASSISDRVGYEQYF
NA	TRBV11-3	TRBD1	TRBJ1-6	TGTGCCAGCAGCTTAGATCGACAGGGTTACAATTCACCCCTCCACTTT	CASSLDRQGYNSPLHF
NA	TRBV30	TRBD1	TRBJ2-7	TGTGCCTGGGCGGCGGACAGGGGATACGAGCAGTACTTC	CAWAADRGYEQYF
NA	TRBV2	TRBD1	TRBJ2-5	TGTGCCAGCACTTTAACAGGGGGCGTCGAGACCCAGTACTTC	CASTLTGGVETQYF
NA	TRBV28	NA	TRBJ2-3	TGTGCCAGCAGTCCTGACTCGCCTAGCACAGATACGCAGTATTTT	CASSPDSPSTDTQYF
once	TRBV19	TRBD2	TRBJ2-3	TGTGCCAGTAGTCAAAGGGCGGGGACTAGCGGGAGAAATACGCAGTATTTT	CASSQRAGTSGRNTQYF
NA	TRBV2	NA	TRBJ1-2	TGTGCCAGCAGTGGTCGCGGAACGTTTTATGGCTACACCTTC	CASSGRGTFYGYTF
NA	TRBV6-5	TRBD2	TRBJ2-7	TGTGCCAGCAGTTACTCCTTTAGCGGGAGAGTAGACGAGCAGTACTTC	CASSYSFSGRVDEQYF
few	TRBV19	NA	TRBJ2-4	TGTGCCAGTAGTACCCGGGGCAGGGGAAACATTCAGTACTTC	CASSTRGRGNIQYF
NA	TRBV7-2	TRBD2	TRBJ2-5	TGTGCCAGCAGCTTAGGACTAGCGGGGGGGCAAGAGACCCAGTACTTC	CASSLGLAGGQETQYF
few	TRBV9	NA	TRBJ2-5	TGTGCCAGCAGCCCAAATCCGCCCCCCGGGAGAGCCCAAGAGACCCAGTACTTC	CASSPNPPPGRAQETQYF
NA	TRBV19	NA	TRBJ1-5	TGTGCCAGTACGAGGGTTAATGGCAATCAGCCCCAGCATTTT	CASTRVNGNQPQHF
few	TRBV4-1	TRBD1	TRBJ1-2	TGCGCCAGCAGCCCGGGCAGGGGGCTTTTAGCTAACTATGGCTACACCTTC	CASSPGRGLLANYGYTF
few	TRBV6-5	NA	TRBJ1-5	TGTGCCAGCAGTTACGCCAGGGGCGCCAATCAGCCCCAGCATTTT	CASSYARGANQPQHF
NA	TRBV30	NA	TRBJ2-7	TGTGCCTGGAGTCACTTAAGGGGGTTCTCCTACGAGCAGTACTTC	CAWSHLRGFSYEQYF
NA	TRBV18	NA	TRBJ2-2	TGTGCCAGCTCACCTTGGGGCTCCGGGGAGCTGTTTTTT	CASSPWGSGELFF
NA	TRBV28	TRBD1	TRBJ1-4	TGTGCCAGCAGTTTGCCTGGACAGGGGAATGAAAAACTGTTTTTT	CASSLPGQGNEKLFF
NA	TRBV6-6	NA	TRBJ2-3	TGTGCCAGCAGTTACTCCGCGGGATTCACAGATACGCAGTATTTT	CASSYSAGFTDTQYF
NA	TRBV19	NA	TRBJ1-2	TGTGCCAGTAGCCCCACAGGACCCGATTACTATGGCTACACCTTC	CASSPTGPDYYGYTF
NA	TRBV5-1	TRBD2	TRBJ2-1	TGCGCCAGCAGGGTGACGGGGGGTTACAATGAGCAGTTCTTC	CASRVTGGYNEQFF
NA	TRBV5-8	NA	TRBJ1-5	TGTGCCAGCAGCCGGGGGGGTTGGGGGCGGTCCGGACAGCCCCAGCATTTT	CASSRGGWGRSGQPQHF
NA	TRBV4-3	TRBD2	TRBJ2-1	TGCGCCAGCAGCCTTCCGGGACTAAAAAACAATGAGCAGTTCTTC	CASSLPGLKNNEQFF
NA	TRBV9	TRBD1	TRBJ2-7	TGTGCCAGCAAAAGAACCCCCAGGGGGCTCTACGAGCAGTACTTC	CASKRTPRGLYEQYF
NA	TRBV9	TRBD2	TRBJ2-5	TGTGCCAGCAGCGCACCGGGACTAGCGGGGGGAGAGACCCAGTACTTC	CASSAPGLAGGETQYF
NA	TRBV19	NA	TRBJ1-2	TGTGCCAGTAGTATACCCACGGGGAGGACCTACACCTTC	CASSIPTGRTYTF
few	TRBV28	NA	TRBJ2-7	TGTGCCAGCAGTTTAATCCGGTCCCTTATGGGCACCGAGCAGTACTTC	CASSLIRSLMGTEQYF
NA	TRBV21-1	NA	TRBJ2-2	TGTGCCAGCAGCAAAGCCGGGGGGACTAGCGACACCGGGGAGCTGTTTTTT	CASSKAGGTSDTGELFF
NA	TRBV28	NA	TRBJ1-2	TGTGCCAGCACCAGAAACGCAGCTAACTATGGCTACGCCTTC	CASTRNAANYGYAF
once	TRBV28	TRBD1	TRBJ1-2	TGTGCCAGCAGTCTGGGGTGGGGACAGGGGGCGAATAACTATGGCTACACCTTC	CASSLGWGQGANNYGYTF
NA	TRBV5-1	TRBD2	TRBJ2-1	TGCGCCAGCAGCTTGGAGACTAGCGGGGGGGCTTGGCGCCCGTTCTTC	CASSLETSGGAWRPFF
NA	TRBV9	TRBD1	TRBJ1-2	TGTGCCAGCAGCCAACGGAGGGGTGAAACGGGACAGGGGGCTTCCGACTATGGCTACACCTTC	CASSQRRGETGQGASDYGYTF